This T cell receptor beta chain was documented in a study of blood T cell repertoires in COVID-19. Study-level background: In each case, the material was cDNA or gDNA derived from T cells, B-cell-depleted T cells, or PBMCs.

Concerning this clone: The sample carries other DNA sequences with the same CDR3.

Per the study methods: Using reference gene primer amplification, nucleated cell counts were estimated. TCRdb's copy holds only in-frame clones and misses some; the assay was immunoSEQ multiplex PCR. V, J and clone size were drawn from that table, and D and trimming were deduced from the DNA. This table has about 310,000 clones, 80% to 90% appearing once. V was shortened by 4 bases and J by 2 bases, with 8 bases between the two germline ends. The V gene's germline CDR1 is SNHLY and CDR2 FYNNEI. The CDR3 totals 13 residues. The rearrangement uses TRBV2 and TRBJ1-1, with a weak D call TRBD1 (5 bases). Material for sequencing was peripheral blood. The receptor was derived from a man aged 45-60 years with active or convalescent COVID-19. CDR3 DNA: TGTGCCAGCAGTGGGCAGGGAAACACTGAAGCTTTCTTT. It codes for CASSGQGNTEAFF. Looking up the rest from reference TRBV2 and TRBJ1-1 gives the full variable domain: EPEVTQTPSHQVTQMGQEVILRCVPISNHLYFYWYRQILGQKVEFLVSFYNNEISEKSEIFDDQFSVERPDGSNFTLKIRSTKLEDSAMYFCASSGQGNTEAFFGQGTRLTVV.